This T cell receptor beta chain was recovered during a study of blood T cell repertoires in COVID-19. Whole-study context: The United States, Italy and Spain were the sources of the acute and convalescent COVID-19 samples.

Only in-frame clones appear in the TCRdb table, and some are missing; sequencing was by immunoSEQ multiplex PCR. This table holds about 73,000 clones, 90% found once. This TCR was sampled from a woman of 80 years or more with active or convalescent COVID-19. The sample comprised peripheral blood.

CDR3 protein: CASSQDSGSSGANVLTF. As DNA, the CDR3 is TGTGCCAGCAGCCAAGATTCCGGGTCCTCTGGGGCCAACGTCCTGACTTTC. The chain employs TRBV4-2 and TRBJ2-6; D call uncertain. V was clipped by 0 bases and J by 0 bases, with 9 bases between them. There are 17 residues in the CDR3. CDR1 is LGHNA, CDR2 YNFKEQ, per germline.